Listed below are T cell receptor beta chains from one sample, sequenced in a study of identical twins. A single record per CDR3 protein comes from TCRdb applying MiXCR to the 5' RACE reads. The sample includes roughly 700,000 distinct CDR3 sequences, over 8.5% of them seen just once. These sequences were also reported in another study, on yellow fever vaccine responses in identical twins.

The sample was PBMCs. The receptors were sampled from a woman aged 18-30 years in good health. CDR3s include the opening cysteine and the closing phenylalanine or tryptophan. A D gene is named only where the DNA matches it firmly. Clone size is shown for a subset of rows, as once, few, many or a class of expanded clone.

>.|TRBV20-1|.|TRBJ2-7
TGCAGTGCTAGGGTGCCATACAGCTACGAGCAGTACTTC
CSARVPYSYEQYF
>few|TRBV6-4|TRBD2|TRBJ2-1
TGTGCCAGCAGCGGGACTAGCGGGAGTAAGACTGGTGAGCAGTTCTTC
CASSGTSGSKTGEQFF
>.|TRBV20-1|.|TRBJ1-2
TGCAGTGCCCCGGATTCGAGGGATGGGGGCTACACCTTC
CSAPDSRDGGYTF
>.|TRBV28|.|TRBJ2-1
TGTGCCAGCAGTTTGTCGGAGTCAGGCCGACCCTACAATGAGCAGTTCTTC
CASSLSESGRPYNEQFF
>.|TRBV20-1|.|TRBJ2-2
TGCAGTGCTCCCGGGACAAACACCGGGGAGCTGTTTTTT
CSAPGTNTGELFF
>.|TRBV28|TRBD1|TRBJ2-7
TGTGCCAGCAGTTTGTACAACCCGGGACAGGGAGTCGGGGAGCAGTACTTC
CASSLYNPGQGVGEQYF
>few|TRBV19|.|TRBJ1-2
TGTGCCAGTATCTCACAAGTTTCTAACTATGGCTACACCTTC
CASISQVSNYGYTF
>few|TRBV3-1|.|TRBJ2-7
TGTGCCAGCAGCCAAGCAGGGGTGACCTACGAGCAGTACTTC
CASSQAGVTYEQYF
>few|TRBV9|.|TRBJ1-1
TGTGCCAGCAGCGTATATGAGGGAATTGAAGCTTTCTTT
CASSVYEGIEAFF
>.|TRBV4-1|.|TRBJ2-3
TGCGCCAGTTGCTTTGGGGACTCTAGCACAGATACGCAGTATTTT
CASCFGDSSTDTQYF
>.|TRBV7-2|.|TRBJ2-3
TGTGCCAGCAGCTTAGGAGGAGCTGGTCGTGCGCAGTATTTT
CASSLGGAGRAQYF
>.|TRBV7-2|TRBD2|TRBJ2-7
TGTGCCAGCAGGCCGACTAGCGATTACGAGCAGTACTTC
CASRPTSDYEQYF
>.|TRBV9|.|TRBJ2-5
TGTGCCAGCAGCGTAGACGGCAGTCAAGAGACCCAGTACTTC
CASSVDGSQETQYF
>.|TRBV6-5|TRBD2|TRBJ2-2
TGTGCCAGCAGTTACGGAAGCGGGACGTACACCGGGGAGCTGTTTTTT
CASSYGSGTYTGELFF
>.|TRBV20-1|TRBD2|TRBJ2-7
TGCAGTGCGTCAAACCCTAGCGGGAGTCCCTACGAGCAGTACTTC
CSASNPSGSPYEQYF
>many|TRBV12-3/TRBV12-4|TRBD1|TRBJ1-5
TGTGCCAGTACTCGGGGACAGGGTGGGCAGCCCCAGCATTTT
CASTRGQGGQPQHF
>many|TRBV4-2|TRBD1|TRBJ1-5
TGTGCCAGCAGCCCGGGACAGGATAGCAATCAGCCCCAGCATTTT
CASSPGQDSNQPQHF
>.|TRBV20-1|.|TRBJ1-5
TGCAGTGCCTCGTCCATGGAGGGGAACCAGCCCCAGCATTTT
CSASSMEGNQPQHF
>.|TRBV10-2|TRBD1|TRBJ2-1
TGCGCCAGCAGTTCCCGGACAGGGGCTGCTAATGAGCAGTTCTTC
CASSSRTGAANEQFF
>few|TRBV14|TRBD2|TRBJ2-1
TGTGCCAGCAGCTTAAGACTAGCGGTTTACAATGAGCAGTTCTTC
CASSLRLAVYNEQFF
>few|TRBV20-1|TRBD1|TRBJ2-7
TGCAGTGCTAGAGAGATACAGGGGTGGTACGAGCAGTACTTC
CSAREIQGWYEQYF
>few|TRBV5-1|.|TRBJ2-1
TGCGCCAGCAGTTTACCTAGCCTGAGCTCCTACAATGAGCAGTTCTTC
CASSLPSLSSYNEQFF
>many|TRBV12-3/TRBV12-4|TRBD1|TRBJ2-7
TGTGCCAGCAGTTCCAGGGGGTTATCGTACGAGCAGTACTTC
CASSSRGLSYEQYF
>few|TRBV7-8|.|TRBJ2-1
TGTGCCAGCAGCTTAAGGGGCCCCGGAGAAGGGTCCTACAATGAGCAGTTCTTC
CASSLRGPGEGSYNEQFF
>.|TRBV15|TRBD2|TRBJ2-1
TGTGCCACCAGCAGGCGGACTAGCGGGGGGAGGGATGAGCAGTTCTTC
CATSRRTSGGRDEQFF
>many|TRBV29-1|TRBD2|TRBJ2-3
TGCAGCGGGCAAGTAGCGGGGGGCCCACCAGATACGCAGTATTTT
CSGQVAGGPPDTQYF
>.|TRBV5-6|.|TRBJ2-2
TGTGCCAGCAGCTGGACCCCCGGGGAGCTGTTTTTT
CASSWTPGELFF
>few|TRBV20-1|TRBD1|TRBJ2-3
TGCAGTGCTAGAGATTGGACAGGGATCCTCTCCTGGGGTACGCAGTATTTT
CSARDWTGILSWGTQYF
>few|TRBV20-1|TRBD2|TRBJ2-3
TGCAGTAGCAAAGCGGGGGGGCGGGGAGATACGCAGTATTTT
CSSKAGGRGDTQYF
>many|TRBV4-1|.|TRBJ2-3
TGCGCCAGCAGCCAAGATTTCGTCCAGCGGGATACGCAGTATTTT
CASSQDFVQRDTQYF
>many|TRBV5-1|TRBD2|TRBJ2-3
TGTGCCAGCAGTTTAGCGGGAGGTTCAGATACGCAGTATTTT
CASSLAGGSDTQYF
>few|TRBV15|.|TRBJ2-7
TGTGCCACCAGCAGGGCCGGGACCGCATCCTACGAGCAGTACTTC
CATSRAGTASYEQYF
>many|TRBV7-2|TRBD2|TRBJ2-5
TGTGCCAGCAGAATAGCGGGAGGGGAGACCCAGTACTTC
CASRIAGGETQYF
>.|TRBV20-1|.|TRBJ2-1
TGCAGTGCTAGAGAGGGGCGGACGAGCTCCTACAATGAGCAGTTCTTC
CSAREGRTSSYNEQFF
>few|TRBV7-8|TRBD2|TRBJ2-7
TGTGCCAGCAGCCCTCCCGGGGGGGCTCGTACACTCCCAACCTACGAGCAGTACTTC
CASSPPGGARTLPTYEQYF
>few|TRBV2|.|TRBJ1-6
TGTGCCAGCAGTGAAGCAAGTCCGTGGGCCAAAAGTAATTCACCCCTCCACTTT
CASSEASPWAKSNSPLHF
>few|TRBV21-1|.|TRBJ1-2
TGTGCCAGCCGGGACAGGGTCGACTATGGCTACACCTTC
CASRDRVDYGYTF
>many|TRBV2|.|TRBJ2-7
TGTGCCAGCCACCTCTCCTACGAGCAGTACTTC
CASHLSYEQYF
>.|TRBV5-1|.|TRBJ2-1
TGCGCCAGCAGAGGAGGGGGAACCAGCTCCTACAATGAGCAGTTCTTC
CASRGGGTSSYNEQFF
>.|TRBV24-1|.|TRBJ1-5
TGTGCCACCAGTGATGGTAGCAATCAGCCCCAGCATTTT
CATSDGSNQPQHF
>.|TRBV18|.|TRBJ2-2
TGTGCCAGCTCTGGCCGCGTGATGGGAGACACCGGGGAGCTGTTTTTT
CASSGRVMGDTGELFF
>.|TRBV7-3|.|TRBJ2-1
TGTGCCAGCAGCTGGGCCGGGACGGGAAATGAGCAGTTCTTC
CASSWAGTGNEQFF
>.|TRBV10-3|.|TRBJ2-2
TGTGCCATCAGTGAGTTCTACACCGGGGAGCTGTTTTTT
CAISEFYTGELFF